These 24 T cell receptor beta chains share one sample of origin, sequenced in a study of glioma-infiltrating T cells (dated by TCRdb to the mid-2010s). The sample was run on an Illumina MiSeq. The iRepertoire nested amplicon-rescue multiplex PCR (arm-PCR) platform was used to amplify TCR alpha and beta CDR3 regions from RNA. Using fastp at Q25 and MiXCR, TCRdb reprocessed the public reads and kept productive beta chains. Each record represents a unique CDR3 protein, reported with the most common genes and DNA among its rows. A total of more than 100,000 distinct CDR3 sequences appear in this sample, about 30% of them only once. The ten most abundant clones make up roughly 45% of the sample. Sequencing was done on a sample of glioma tissue, nonneoplastic brain tissue, or PBMCs (not recorded which). The receptors come from a human donor with low-grade glioma or glioblastoma, undergoing nonglioma brain surgery, or in good health (not recorded which).

The chain combines TRBV6-6 with TRBJ1-1; a possible D gene is TRBD1 (5 bases). This CDR3 is built from 17 residues. Trimming took 4 bases from V and 1 from J, leaving 19 bases between them. The V gene's germline CDR1 is MNHNY and CDR2 SVGAGI (reference sequence). The CDR3 sequence: CASSSETSGGENTEAFF. In DNA form, the CDR3 reads TGTGCCAGCAGTTCCGAGACTAGCGGGGGGGAGAACACTGAAGCTTTCTTT.

The genes are TRBV7-3 and TRBJ2-3; D is ambiguous. V gave up 5 bases and J gave up 5 bases, with 8 bases separating them. The germline gives CDR1 SGHTA, CDR2 FQGTGA. CDR3 length: 12 residues. The CDR3 DNA is TGTGCCAGCAGCCAGTTAGGAGATACGCAGTATTTT. It specifies CASSQLGDTQYF. The full variable domain, its missing parts supplied by reference TRBV7-3 and TRBJ2-3, is GAGVSQTPSNKVTEKGKYVELRCDPISGHTALYWYRQSLGQGPEFLIYFQGTGAADDSGLPNDRFFAVRPEGSVSTLKIQRTERGDSAVYLCASSQLGDTQYFGPGTRLTVL.

A remark on this clonotype: This could be a read error, since a much larger clone is one nucleotide away. The chain combines TRBV6-5 with TRBJ2-5; TRBD2 matches at 9 bases. Germline values: CDR1 MNHEY, CDR2 SVGAGI. The V gene end was trimmed by 2 bases and the J gene end by 4 bases; junction bases not matched to a gene: 14. There are 18 residues in the CDR3. For the CDR3, the DNA is TGTGCCAGCAGTTACACGTACTCCCTAGCGGGGTCCGGAGAGACCCAGTACTTC. Its protein is CASSYTYSLAGSGETQYF.

The genes are TRBV29-1 and TRBJ1-1; D uncertain. Germline V lookup: CDR1 SQVTM, CDR2 ANQGSEA. The CDR3 loop spans 11 amino acids. The germline V and J ends were trimmed by 7 bases and 8 bases, with 14 bases remaining between them. This chain's CDR3 is CSGRMFNEAFF. CDR3 DNA: TGCAGCGGCCGGATGTTTAACGAAGCTTTCTTT. Drawing the rest from reference TRBV29-1 and TRBJ1-1, the complete variable domain is SAVISQKPSRDICQRGTSLTIQCQVDSQVTMMFWYRQQPGQSLTLIATANQGSEATYESGFVIDKFPISRPNLTFSTLTVSNMSPEDSSIYLCSGRMFNEAFFGQGTRLTVV.

The chain is built from TRBV12-5 and TRBJ1-4; D unclear. Germline values: CDR1 LGHNT, CDR2 FRNRAP. V lost 3 bases and J lost 6, with 11 bases in between. The CDR3 contains 14 residues. CDR3 sequence: CASGFSGEDEKLFF. CDR3 coding DNA: TGTGCTAGTGGTTTCAGTGGAGAGGATGAAAAACTGTTTTTT.

The chain recombines TRBV18 with TRBJ1-5; D uncertain. Germline lookup yields CDR1 KGHSH and CDR2 LQKENI. Trimming removed 3 bases from V and 5 bases from J, with 11 bases in between. CDR3 length: 14 amino acids. The CDR3 is CASSPGRVDQPQHF. CDR3 nucleotides: TGTGCCAGCTCACCTGGACGGGTGGATCAGCCCCAGCATTTT.

With regard to this clonotype: One base away lies a much larger clone, so this may be a sequencing read error. The CDR3 region has the DNA TGCGCCAGCAGCCAAGAGCCTAGTTTGCACAATGAGCAGTTCTTC. This sequence encodes CASSQEPSLHNEQFF. This chain connects TRBV7-2 to TRBJ2-1, with D hard to call. The CDR3 covers 15 residues. In germline, CDR1 is SGHTA, CDR2 FQGNSA.

This clonotype was observed at least ten times. J is TRBJ1-2 and V is TRBV2; 9 bases are shared with TRBD1. The CDR3 covers 15 residues. Germline CDR1 and CDR2: SNHLY and FYNNEI. The V gene end was trimmed by 5 bases and the J gene end by 7 bases; junction bases not matched to a gene: 11. In nucleotides, the CDR3 is TGTGCCAGCAGTCATTATGGGACAGGGCGAAGTGGCTACACCTTC. Protein: CASSHYGTGRSGYTF. The full variable domain, its missing parts supplied by reference TRBV2 and TRBJ1-2, is EPEVTQTPSHQVTQMGQEVILRCVPISNHLYFYWYRQILGQKVEFLVSFYNNEISEKSEIFDDQFSVERPDGSNFTLKIRSTKLEDSAMYFCASSHYGTGRSGYTFGSGTRLTVV.

This clonotype has a count of ten or more. This chain uses TRBV28 with TRBJ1-5; D is unresolved. Germline V gene data show CDR1 as MDHEN and CDR2 as SYDVKM. This CDR3 has 14 amino acids. Trimming cost V 5 bases and J 6 bases, with 14 bases left between them. The CDR3 loop is CASSPPGTLQPQHF. Written as DNA, the CDR3 is TGTGCCAGCAGTCCACCGGGAACTCTTCAGCCCCAGCATTTT.

J is TRBJ2-5 and V is TRBV12-3 or TRBV12-4; 10 bases are shared with TRBD2. The CDR3 loop spans 15 amino acids. V lost 3 bases and J lost 2; bases outside the gene matches: 3. In nucleotides, the CDR3 is TGTGCCAGCAGTTTTAATAGCGGGGGGCAAGAGACCCAGTACTTC. The encoded protein is CASSFNSGGQETQYF.

The table lists this clonotype with many counts. CDR3 sequence (DNA): TGTGCCAGCAGACTGGGGACCCGAGCTGTAGCTTTCTTT. It codes for CASRLGTRAVAFF. The chain links TRBV6-1 to TRBJ1-1, with D possibly TRBD1 on 5 matching bases. CDR1 and CDR2 from the germline V gene are MNHNS and SASEGT. Trimming took off 6 bases at V and 10 bases at J, with 18 bases between the two ends. The length of the CDR3 is 13 residues.

This clonotype was seen ten or more times. V is TRBV6-1 and J is TRBJ2-3; D remains ambiguous. The V gene's germline CDR1 is MNHNS and CDR2 SASEGT. With 5 bases removed from V and 2 bases from J, the gap between germline ends came to 2 bases. CDR3 length: 11 residues. CDR3 in amino acids: CASSNTDTQYF. CDR3 nucleotide sequence: TGTGCCAGCAGTAACACAGATACGCAGTATTTT.

The chain has TRBV19 and TRBJ1-5, with D maybe TRBD1 (5 bases). Per germline, CDR1 LNHDA and CDR2 SQIVND (reference sequence). The CDR3 covers 16 residues. Trimming shortened V by 0 bases and J by 6 bases, and 15 bases separated the two germline ends. The CDR3 sequence: CASSIDVGRPGQPQHF. The DNA of the CDR3 is TGTGCCAGTAGTATAGATGTGGGACGCCCGGGTCAGCCCCAGCATTTT.

This clonotype was counted many times. The rearrangement links TRBV6-1 to TRBJ2-1; D call uncertain. The ends were cut back, 1 base at V and 10 bases at J, with 14 bases in the middle. In germline, CDR1 is MNHNS, CDR2 SASEGT. The CDR3 runs 14 residues. The DNA for the CDR3 is TGTGCCAGCAGTGAAGTAGGCTTTAGGATGGAGCAGTTCTTC. The encoded protein is CASSEVGFRMEQFF.

The table lists this clonotype with many counts. The CDR3 sequence: CASSLTGSSNQPQHF. The CDR3 coding sequence is TGTGCCAGCAGTCTGACAGGATCTAGCAATCAGCCCCAGCATTTT. The rearrangement joins TRBV6-1 to TRBJ1-5; D is possibly TRBD1 (6 bases). The CDR3 covers 15 residues. Germline lookup yields CDR1 MNHNS and CDR2 SASEGT. Trimming took 5 bases from V and 0 from J, leaving 11 bases between them.

This clonotype was seen ten or more times. CDR3 coding DNA: TGCAGTGCTAGAGATTCATCTAGCGTCAGCGAGCAGTACTTC. Amino acid sequence: CSARDSSSVSEQYF. The chain recombines TRBV20-1 with TRBJ2-7, with D possibly TRBD2 on 6 matching bases. Germline CDR1 DFQATT, CDR2 SNEGSKA (reference sequence). The germline V and J ends were trimmed by 0 bases and 6 bases, with 15 bases remaining between them. The CDR3 contains 14 residues.

The V call is TRBV19, the J call TRBJ1-5, with a tentative D call TRBD1 (5 bases). V lost 7 bases and J lost 6, with 13 bases in between. The CDR3 sequence is 13 residues long. Germline V CDR1 and CDR2: LNHDA, SQIVND (reference sequence). The CDR3 sequence is CASISNQGQPQHF. Written as DNA, the CDR3 is TGTGCCAGTATTTCGAACCAGGGTCAGCCCCAGCATTTT.

This clonotype has just one count. The V call is TRBV5-1, the J call TRBJ2-3, with 9 bases matching TRBD2. Germline V gene lookup returns CDR1 SGHRS and CDR2 YFSETQ. Trimming cost V 5 bases and J 2 bases; bases outside gene matches: 6. There are 15 residues in the CDR3. The CDR3 sequence is CASRETGLATDTQYF. CDR3 sequence (DNA): TGCGCCAGCAGGGAGACGGGACTAGCCACAGATACGCAGTATTTT.

This clonotype was counted many times. The chain employs TRBV7-2 and TRBJ2-3, with unresolved D. This CDR3 has 14 residues. Looked up from germline, CDR1 is SGHTA and CDR2 is FQGNSA. V lost 0 bases and J lost 0, with 4 bases in between. DNA for the CDR3: TGTGCCAGCAGCTTAGCGCTTAGCACAGATACGCAGTATTTT. It translates to CASSLALSTDTQYF. The full variable domain, its missing parts supplied by reference TRBV7-2 and TRBJ2-3, is GAGVSQSPSNKVTEKGKDVELRCDPISGHTALYWYRQSLGQGLEFLIYFQGNSAPDKSGLPSDRFSAERTGGSVSTLTIQRTQQEDSAVYLCASSLALSTDTQYFGPGTRLTVL.

This clonotype was seen only a few times. The chain is built from TRBV7-9 and TRBJ2-5; unclear D gene. Germline V gene data show CDR1 as SEHNR and CDR2 as FQNEAQ (reference sequence). Trimming took off 5 bases at V and 2 bases at J, with 9 bases between the two ends. The CDR3 extends over 13 amino acids. The CDR3 nucleotides are TGTGCCAGCAGCCCGAATCATCAAGAGACCCAGTACTTC. Translating gives CASSPNHQETQYF.

In its sample, this clonotype was seen many times. The genes are TRBV6-2 or TRBV6-3 and TRBJ1-3; D perhaps matches TRBD1 (5 bases). V lost 0 bases to trimming and J lost 2 bases, with 17 bases between them. The germline V gene encodes CDR1 MNHEY and CDR2 SVGEGT. CDR3 size: 18 residues. DNA of the CDR3: TGTGCCAGCAGTTACTCTTTTGGACACATCAAGACTGGAAACACCATATATTTT. Its translation is CASSYSFGHIKTGNTIYF.

The chain is built from TRBV30 and TRBJ1-3; 10 bases agree with TRBD1. Per germline, CDR1 GTSNPN and CDR2 SVGIG (reference sequence). The trim removed 1 base at V and 4 bases at J, leaving 4 bases unmatched. The CDR3 sequence is 15 residues long. In nucleotides, the CDR3 is TGTGCCTGGAGTGCCGGACAGGGGGTCGGAAACACCATATATTTT. Translated: CAWSAGQGVGNTIYF.

This clonotype was seen ten or more times. This chain joins TRBV15 and TRBJ2-3; unclear D gene. The V end lost 1 base, the J end lost 1 base, and 9 bases lay between the germline ends. From germline, CDR1 is LNHNV and CDR2 YYDKDF (reference sequence). This CDR3 contains 15 residues. CDR3 nucleotide sequence: TGTGCCACCAGCAGAGGATGGCAGGGCACAGATACGCAGTATTTT. Its translation: CATSRGWQGTDTQYF.

This clonotype has just a few counts. The genes are TRBV4-2 and TRBJ2-1, with 13 bases aligning to TRBD2. V dropped 3 bases and J dropped 5; count of bases not matched to a gene: 7. Germline lookup yields CDR1 LGHNA and CDR2 YNFKEQ. The CDR3 length is 17 residues. The CDR3 here is CASSQETSGGNHNEQFF. Here the CDR3 DNA reads TGTGCCAGCAGCCAGGAGACTAGCGGGGGGAATCACAATGAGCAGTTCTTC.